The following is a T cell receptor (beta chain) sequence with its context. The target of this receptor is not known. It has no much larger one-base neighbor in the sample; base qualities were not kept. The library was produced with the immunoSEQ multiplex PCR assay. For the multiplex PCR, a mixture combining 60 forward primers for TCR Vbeta segments and 13 reverse primers for TCR Jbeta segments was used. The CDR3 region of rearranged TCR beta genes was amplified from genomic DNA with a multiplex PCR assay. The amplified TCR beta libraries were sequenced on the Illumina HiSeq System as 87-base-pair reads. The source study handled its data this way. A later analysis tallied 80 million to 95 million unique TCR beta chains across the 666 repertoires, and some 12 million of those chains were shared by two or more donors. Raw reads were error-corrected and collapsed into unique sequences by a nearest-neighbor algorithm in which closely related sequences were merged to remove PCR and sequencing errors. To assign V, D and J gene segments, CDR3 sequences were aligned to IMGT reference sequences. For a sequence to be retained, a match of at least six nucleotides was required to both a V gene segment and a J gene segment. A rearrangement was called productive if the CDR3 had no stop codons and remained in frame with V and J, and every other rearrangement was called non-productive. CDR3 was defined by IMGT convention, running from the second conserved V-encoded cysteine to the conserved J-encoded phenylalanine. The earlier analysis of 587 of the donors excluded sequences that lacked an unambiguous match to a single V gene segment. An earlier analysis of about 590 of the donors classified V segments as functional when productive rearrangements were above 56.7% and as segregating when the standard deviation between donors was above 5%. A statistical classification framework was built for diagnosing cytomegalovirus status from the catalog of TCR beta chain sequences. V and J gene assignment, in a later analysis, came from comparing TCR nucleotide sequences with IMGT/GENE-DB human TR gene sequences. The TCRdist pipeline was used in a later analysis to assign CDR3 sequences and most-parsimonious VDJ recombination scenarios. In a later analysis, each TCR beta chain was defined by its CDR3 amino acid sequence together with its V-gene family, and reads without a unique V-gene family were excluded. As a way to deal with suspected cross-contamination and a sequencing artifact, a later analysis dropped over 550 nucleotide sequences that were highly shared and had low generation probability. For each public chain, a later analysis derived a clonal expansion index from normalized ranks of inferred template counts within each repertoire. In a later analysis, generation probabilities were computed with a VDJ recombination model fitted to out-of-frame rearrangements, and the resulting probabilities were checked against IGoR. In a later analysis, hypergeometric tests were used to score TCR-TCR, TCR-HLA and TCR-CMV co-occurrence, with a repertoire-size bias correction applied to TCR pairs. In a later analysis, false discovery rates were estimated by permuting HLA or CMV assignments 20 times. In a later analysis, co-occurring TCRs were grouped using DBSCAN, with TCRdist sequence similarity added in when clustering inside HLA-allele-positive subsets. Co-occurrence clustering excluded repertoires with fewer than 30,000 or more than 120,000 public chains, plus five with anomalous nucleotide sharing. Sourced from immuneACCESS, this table was stored by TCRdb with only in-frame sequences that have V and J called. A share of the clones is absent; for the studies checked, an unresolved V gene accounts for under half, and the remainder has no known explanation. That table gives V, J and clone size, and the DNA gave D and trimming. The sample table lists 150,000 to 200,000 clones, 75% to 85% of them with a count of one. Around 2% of the sample goes to the ten largest clones.

The data were obtained in a study of cytomegalovirus exposure and HLA in healthy donors (dated 2017 in TCRdb). For context, the study as a whole: According to an earlier analysis of 550 to 750 of the donors, some 170 million T cells yielded 90 million to 140 million unique TCR beta sequences and approximately 280 Gb of sequence data. All discovery cohort repertoires had been generated using a single sequencing platform. In an earlier analysis of roughly 600 of the donors, high-throughput TCR beta sequencing was used to judge whether each TCR beta V gene segment behaved as functional or pseudogenic. To predict cytomegalovirus infection status, the study brought together high-throughput TCR immunosequencing, statistical association of individual TCRs with disease status, and machine learning. On average, about 200,000 unique TCR beta nucleotide sequences were sequenced per donor among 350 to 400 genotyped donors of the cohort, with roughly 18% of those sequences being non-productive. The number of typed donors differed by locus: about 620-630 for A, B, C, DRB1 and DQB1; 500 to 550 for DQA1; approximately 600 for DPA1; and some 450 for DPB1. Besides the first cohort of roughly 700 subjects, a separate validation cohort made up of roughly 120 different subjects was used. The study profiled the T cell repertoires of hundreds of subjects by immunosequencing and related them to cytomegalovirus serostatus. About 300 gigabases of sequencing data and roughly 81 million unique TCR sequences made up an early release that covered under 750 HLA-typed donors. The later analysis used no new phenotypic data to find candidate immune exposures, relying instead on TCR beta sequences and their occurrence across donors. A later analysis re-examined previously published TCR beta repertoires from about 670 donors and added high-resolution HLA genotyping to investigate patterns of TCR occurrence. The genetic ancestry cluster associated with self-reported Caucasian donors included about 81% of the 300 to 400 genotyped donors. Class I and class II HLA loci were covered by the typing at four-digit resolution. A few DR-DQ haplotypes were treated as single units for association and clustering because of strong linkage in the cohort. Alongside the repertoire data, information on donor age, sex, ethnicity and CMV serostatus was compiled. The study aimed to test whether cataloging public T cell receptors could reveal signatures of past pathogen exposure. Genome-wide SNP genotypes for about 55% of the roughly 670 donors were used in a later genetic analysis, which treated that subset as a discovery cohort. Overall study outcomes, separate from this receptor: The authors suggested that the approach could potentially be extended to other disease states and immunological phenotypes. For the cohort, immune exposure information was limited to CMV serostatus. Some IMGT-functional V segments, including TRBV6-2 and TRBV6-3, could not be told apart with the 87-base-pair reads, so those segments were excluded. In the study, about 150 TCR beta chains were listed as associated with cytomegalovirus. While some public TCRs were present in many individuals, most TCR sequences turned up only very rarely across donors. Presence/absence analyses assumed roughly uniform sequencing depth across donors, an assumption that may not hold. A further reported finding was that TCR beta sequences accurately predicted the HLA-A and HLA-B alleles for most subjects in the first cohort. A later analysis found that TCR association rates varied across HLA loci, with DRB1 alleles showing the most associated TCRs and HLA-C alleles the fewest. Because some donors lacked HLA typing at each locus, the association tests relied only on the typed subset. An earlier analysis of approximately 570 of the donors showed that most TCR beta V segments appeared in productive rearrangements either about 90% or about 30% of the time, which broadly matched IMGT annotations. The classifier was reported to diagnose cytomegalovirus status with high specificity and sensitivity in both the original cohort and the validation cohort. Most CMV-associated TCR beta chains appeared to be HLA-restricted in a later analysis, and the HLA associations seemed to be driven largely by CMV exposure. Specific HLA alleles were associated with more than 15,000 TCR beta sequences at a false discovery rate of 0.05 in a later analysis. In a later genetic analysis, a missense DCLRE1C variant was associated with V-gene and J-gene trimming of TCR beta chains, and the association was replicated in an independent cohort. Correlated functional status among segregating V segments might reflect linkage disequilibrium, but an unknown experimental factor could not be ruled out. In a later analysis, HLA-associated TCR beta chains showed more clonal expansion and lower generation probabilities than non-associated chains that were equally common. Several of the top co-occurrence clusters appeared to be linked to parvovirus B19, influenza, CMV and Epstein-Barr virus, according to a later analysis. According to a later genetic analysis, donors in an Asian-associated ancestry cluster had fewer N-insertions in productive TCRs than the approximately 690-donor mean. The earlier analysis of almost 600 of the donors excluded roughly 16 rarely observed V segments, including chromosome 9 orphons, because counts were too low. When HLA alleles, especially DR and DQ, strongly co-occurred, TCR associations were difficult to assign to individual alleles. A cluster of highly shared sequence variants was judged likely to represent a technical artifact of the sequencing pipeline. Only TCR beta chains were sequenced in this cohort, and the absence of alpha or paired-chain data limited detectable features. In vitro tests confirmed that a few of the cytomegalovirus-associated TCR beta chains recognize cytomegalovirus antigens.

Trimming takes 3 bases off V and 1 base off J; junction bases not matched to a gene: 5. Measured from the cysteine to the phenylalanine, the CDR3 is 17 residues long. Of the read, only the CDR3 DNA is kept; its 51 bases are in frame from base 1. Based on the germline V gene, the CDR1 and CDR2 sequences are MRHNA and SNTAGT. In total, 630 or so healthy bone marrow donors made up the cohort. All cohort members were sampled while nominally healthy, although unrecorded immune exposures were likely present. The donor tested CMV seropositive, placing the donor among the roughly 300 seropositive members of the cohort. Every donor gave a peripheral blood sample, and the peripheral blood mononuclear cells from that sample were used for TCR beta sequencing. The Qiagen DNeasy Blood Extraction Kit was used to extract genomic DNA from the blood cell samples.

This sequence originates from a woman younger than 30 in good health and CMV-seropositive. The sequencing sample was made of PBMCs. The V gene is TRBV6-4 and the J gene is TRBJ2-3; TRBD1 lines up with 12 middle nucleotides. The CDR3 reads as follows: CASSEGQGAGGTDTQYF. The base sequence is TGTGCCAGCAGTGAGGGACAGGGGGCCGGTGGCACAGATACGCAGTATTTT.